This TCR beta chain was retrieved from a study of cytomegalovirus exposure and HLA in healthy donors. The PCR employed 60 Vbeta primers together with 13 Jbeta primers. Method: immunoSEQ multiplex PCR; TCRdb's copy keeps in-frame clones and lacks some. This sample has about 230,000 clones, with about 77% found just once. The CDR3 has 13 amino acids. V was clipped by 6 bases and J by 0 bases, with 8 bases between them. Germline loops: CDR1 MNHNS, CDR2 SASEGT. Sequencing was performed on PBMCs. J is TRBJ1-2 and V is TRBV6-1; TRBD1 is a possible D gene (6 bases). This TCR came from a boy aged 5 to 17 in good health and CMV-seronegative. The CDR3: CASRDRANYGYTF. DNA of the CDR3: TGTGCCAGCAGGGACAGAGCTAACTATGGCTACACCTTC.